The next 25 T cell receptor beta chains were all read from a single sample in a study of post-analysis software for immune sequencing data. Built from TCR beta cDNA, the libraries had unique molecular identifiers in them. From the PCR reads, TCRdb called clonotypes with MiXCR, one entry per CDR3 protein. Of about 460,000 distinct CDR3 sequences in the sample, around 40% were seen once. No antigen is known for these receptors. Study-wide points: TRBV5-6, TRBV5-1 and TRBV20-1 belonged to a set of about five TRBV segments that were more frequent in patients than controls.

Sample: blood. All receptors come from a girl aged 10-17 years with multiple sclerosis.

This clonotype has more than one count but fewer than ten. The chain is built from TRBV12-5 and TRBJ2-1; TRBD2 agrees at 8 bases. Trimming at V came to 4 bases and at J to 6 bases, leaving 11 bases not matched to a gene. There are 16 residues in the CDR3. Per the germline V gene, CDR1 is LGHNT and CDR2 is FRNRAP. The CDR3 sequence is CASGWTGLGSPNEQFF. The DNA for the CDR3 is TGTGCTAGTGGTTGGACGGGACTAGGAAGCCCCAATGAGCAGTTCTTC. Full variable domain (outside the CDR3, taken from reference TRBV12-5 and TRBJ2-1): DARVTQTPRHKVTEMGQEVTMRCQPILGHNTVFWYRQTMMQGLELLAYFRNRAPLDDSGMPKDRFSAEMPDATLATLKIQPSEPRDSAVYFCASGWTGLGSPNEQFFGPGTRLTVL.

The CDR3 protein is CASSRTSSYGYTF. CDR3 in DNA: TGTGCCAGCAGTCGAACAAGCTCCTATGGCTACACCTTC. The gene calls are TRBV27 and TRBJ1-2; D unresolved. V was clipped by 5 bases and J by 4 bases, with 11 bases between them. CDR3 length: 13 residues. The germline gives CDR1 MNHEY, CDR2 SMNVEV (reference sequence).

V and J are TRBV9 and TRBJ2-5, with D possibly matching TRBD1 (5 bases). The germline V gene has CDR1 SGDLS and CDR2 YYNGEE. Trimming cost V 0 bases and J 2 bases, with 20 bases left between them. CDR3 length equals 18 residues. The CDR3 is CASSVAEDTPANQETQYF. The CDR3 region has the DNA TGTGCCAGCAGCGTAGCTGAGGACACTCCGGCTAATCAAGAGACCCAGTACTTC.

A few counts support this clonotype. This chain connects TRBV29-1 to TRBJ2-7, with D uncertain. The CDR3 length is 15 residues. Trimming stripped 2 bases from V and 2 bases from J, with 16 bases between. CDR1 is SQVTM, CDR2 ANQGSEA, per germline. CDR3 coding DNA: TGCAGCGTTGAATGGGCAGGCGTCTCGACCTACGAGCAGTACTTC. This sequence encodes CSVEWAGVSTYEQYF.

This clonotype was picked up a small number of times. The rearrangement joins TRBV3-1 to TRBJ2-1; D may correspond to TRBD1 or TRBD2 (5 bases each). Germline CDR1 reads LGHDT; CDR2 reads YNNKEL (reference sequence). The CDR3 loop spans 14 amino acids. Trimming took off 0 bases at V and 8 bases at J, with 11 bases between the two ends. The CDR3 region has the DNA TGTGCCAGCAGCCAAGATTCGAGGGGTTATGAGCAGTTCTTC. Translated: CASSQDSRGYEQFF.

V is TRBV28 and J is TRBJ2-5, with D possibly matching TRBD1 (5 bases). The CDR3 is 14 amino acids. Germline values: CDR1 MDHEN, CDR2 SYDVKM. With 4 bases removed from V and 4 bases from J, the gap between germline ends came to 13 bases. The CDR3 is CASSSGWFSETQYF. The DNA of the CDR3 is TGTGCCAGCAGTTCAGGGTGGTTCTCAGAGACCCAGTACTTC. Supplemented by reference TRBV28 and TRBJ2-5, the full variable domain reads DVKVTQSSRYLVKRTGEKVFLECVQDMDHENMFWYRQDPGLGLRLIYFSYDVKMKEKGDIPEGYSVSREKKERFSLILESASTNQTSMYLCASSSGWFSETQYFGPGTRLLVL.

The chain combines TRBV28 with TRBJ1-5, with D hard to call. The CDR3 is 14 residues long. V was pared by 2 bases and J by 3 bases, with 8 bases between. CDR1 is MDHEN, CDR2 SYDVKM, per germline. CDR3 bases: TGTGCCAGCAGTTTAGCAGGTTACAATCAGCCCCAGCATTTT. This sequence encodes CASSLAGYNQPQHF.

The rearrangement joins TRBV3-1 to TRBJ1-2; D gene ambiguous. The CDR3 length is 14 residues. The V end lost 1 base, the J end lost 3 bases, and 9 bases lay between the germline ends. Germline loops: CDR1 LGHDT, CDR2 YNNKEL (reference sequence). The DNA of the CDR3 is TGTGCCAGCAGCCAAGGAGCCGGGGACTATGGCTACACCTTC. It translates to CASSQGAGDYGYTF.

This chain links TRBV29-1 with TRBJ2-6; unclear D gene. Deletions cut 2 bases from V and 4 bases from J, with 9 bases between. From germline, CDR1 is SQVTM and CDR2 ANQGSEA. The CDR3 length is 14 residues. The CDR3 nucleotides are TGCAGCGTTGAACGAATAGGGGGGGCCAACGTCCTGACTTTC. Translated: CSVERIGGANVLTF.

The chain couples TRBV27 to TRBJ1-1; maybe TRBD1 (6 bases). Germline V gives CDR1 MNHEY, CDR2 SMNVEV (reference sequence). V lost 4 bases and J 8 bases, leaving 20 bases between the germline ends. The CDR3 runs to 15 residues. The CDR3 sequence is CASSSLRDMVVEAFF. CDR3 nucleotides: TGTGCCAGCAGTTCGCTCCGGGACATGGTGGTCGAAGCTTTCTTT.

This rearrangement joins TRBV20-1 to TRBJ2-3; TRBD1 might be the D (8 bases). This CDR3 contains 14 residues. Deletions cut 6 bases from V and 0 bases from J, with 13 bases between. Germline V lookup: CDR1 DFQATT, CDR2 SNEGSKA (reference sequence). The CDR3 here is CSAAGQASTDTQYF. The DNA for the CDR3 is TGCAGTGCAGCGGGACAGGCTAGCACAGATACGCAGTATTTT.

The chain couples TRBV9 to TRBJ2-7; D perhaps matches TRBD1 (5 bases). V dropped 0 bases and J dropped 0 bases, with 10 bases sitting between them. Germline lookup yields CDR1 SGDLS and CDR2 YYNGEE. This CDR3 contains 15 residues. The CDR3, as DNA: TGTGCCAGCAGCGTAGGGCAGGGTCCCTCCTACGAGCAGTACTTC. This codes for CASSVGQGPSYEQYF.

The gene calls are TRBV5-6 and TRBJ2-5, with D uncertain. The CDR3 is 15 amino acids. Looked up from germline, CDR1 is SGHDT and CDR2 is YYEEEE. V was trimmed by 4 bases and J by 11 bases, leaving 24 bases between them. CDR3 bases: TGTGCCAGCAGCCGAACTCGAAACACCCATTATGAGCAGTACTTC. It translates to CASSRTRNTHYEQYF.

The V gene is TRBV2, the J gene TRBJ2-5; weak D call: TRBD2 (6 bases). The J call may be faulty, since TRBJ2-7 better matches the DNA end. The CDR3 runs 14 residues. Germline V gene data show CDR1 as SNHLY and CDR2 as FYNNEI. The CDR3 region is CASSRDFSGYEQYF. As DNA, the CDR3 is TGTGCCAGCAGCCGGGACTTCTCGGGCTACGAGCAGTACTTC.

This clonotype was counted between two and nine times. CDR3 region: CASSLYGAGAGEQYF. The CDR3, as DNA: TGTGCCAGCAGCTTATACGGTGCGGGAGCTGGAGAGCAGTACTTC. The rearrangement links TRBV11-2 to TRBJ2-5, with 7 bases identical to TRBD2. The CDR3 totals 15 residues. Germline CDR1 and CDR2: SGHAT and FQNNGV. The junction had 14 bases not matched to a gene; V was cut back by 2 bases and J by 11 bases.

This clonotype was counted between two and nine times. CDR3 DNA: TGTGCCAGCAGTGAAGGTCAGAGAGAGACCCAGTACTTC. Protein sequence: CASSEGQRETQYF. The chain couples TRBV2 to TRBJ2-5; D remains ambiguous. Trimming shortened V by 1 base and J by 4 bases, and 7 bases separated the two germline ends. The CDR3 length is 13 residues. The germline V gene encodes CDR1 SNHLY and CDR2 FYNNEI.

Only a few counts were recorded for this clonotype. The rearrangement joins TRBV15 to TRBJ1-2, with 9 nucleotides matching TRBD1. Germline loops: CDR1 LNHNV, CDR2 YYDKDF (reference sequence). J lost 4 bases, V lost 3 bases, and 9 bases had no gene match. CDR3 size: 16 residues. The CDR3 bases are TGTGCCACCAGCAGGATTAGGGACAGGGTACGCTATGGCTACACCTTC. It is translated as CATSRIRDRVRYGYTF.

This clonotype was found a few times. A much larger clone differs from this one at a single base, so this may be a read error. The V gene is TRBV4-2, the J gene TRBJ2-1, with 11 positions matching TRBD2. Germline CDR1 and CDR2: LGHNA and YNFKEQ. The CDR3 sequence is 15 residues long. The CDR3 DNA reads TGTGCCAGCGGCCAGCCGGAGACTAGCGGGACGGGGCAGTTCTTC. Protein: CASGQPETSGTGQFF.

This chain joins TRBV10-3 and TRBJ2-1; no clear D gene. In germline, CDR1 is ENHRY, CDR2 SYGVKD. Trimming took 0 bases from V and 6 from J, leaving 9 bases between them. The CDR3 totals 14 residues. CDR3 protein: CAISESRGVNEQFF. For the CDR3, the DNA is TGTGCCATCAGTGAGTCGAGAGGCGTCAATGAGCAGTTCTTC.

The CDR3 DNA reads TGTGCCACCAGGGTACAGGGTACCGCTGAAGCTTTCTTT. Amino acid sequence: CATRVQGTAEAFF. This chain links TRBV15 with TRBJ1-1; D may be TRBD1 (6 bases). Trimming left V 6 bases short and J 6 bases short, with 14 bases between. Germline CDR1 reads LNHNV; CDR2 reads YYDKDF (reference sequence). The length of the CDR3 is 13 residues.

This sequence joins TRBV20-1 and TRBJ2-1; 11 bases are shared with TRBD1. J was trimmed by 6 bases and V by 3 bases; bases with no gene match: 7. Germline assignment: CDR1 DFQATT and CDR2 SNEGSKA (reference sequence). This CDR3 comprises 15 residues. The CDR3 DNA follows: TGCAGTGCTAGCCTGAGGGGACAGGGGGGCAATGAGCAGTTCTTC. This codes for CSASLRGQGGNEQFF.

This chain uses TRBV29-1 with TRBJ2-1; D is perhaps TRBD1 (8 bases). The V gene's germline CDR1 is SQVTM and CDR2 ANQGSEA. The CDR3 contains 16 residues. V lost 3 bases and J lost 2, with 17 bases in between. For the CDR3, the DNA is TGCAGCGTTGATGTGGGGGGGACAGGAGCCTACAATGAGCAGTTCTTC. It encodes CSVDVGGTGAYNEQFF.

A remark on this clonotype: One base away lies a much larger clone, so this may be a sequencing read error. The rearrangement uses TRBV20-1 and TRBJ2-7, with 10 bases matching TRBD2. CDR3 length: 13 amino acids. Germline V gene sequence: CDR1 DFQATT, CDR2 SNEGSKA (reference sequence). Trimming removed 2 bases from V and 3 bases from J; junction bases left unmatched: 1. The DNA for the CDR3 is TGCAGTGCTAGAAGGACTAGCGGCTACGAGCAGTACTTC. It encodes CSARRTSGYEQYF.

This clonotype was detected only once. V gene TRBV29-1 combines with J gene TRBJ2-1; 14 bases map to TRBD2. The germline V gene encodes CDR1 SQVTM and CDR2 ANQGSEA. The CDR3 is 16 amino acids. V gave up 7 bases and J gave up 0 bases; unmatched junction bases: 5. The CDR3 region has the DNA TGCAGCGCAACGGGACTAGCGGGAGACTCCTACAATGAGCAGTTCTTC. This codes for CSATGLAGDSYNEQFF.

This chain's CDR3 is CSVKGQYTNTEAFF. CDR3 DNA: TGCAGCGTCAAAGGACAGTATACGAACACTGAAGCTTTCTTT. The V gene is TRBV29-1, the J gene TRBJ1-1, with D maybe TRBD1 (6 bases). The CDR3 loop spans 14 amino acids. The V end was cut by 6 bases, the J end by 1 base, with 15 bases between. CDR1 is SQVTM and CDR2 is ANQGSEA in the germline V gene.